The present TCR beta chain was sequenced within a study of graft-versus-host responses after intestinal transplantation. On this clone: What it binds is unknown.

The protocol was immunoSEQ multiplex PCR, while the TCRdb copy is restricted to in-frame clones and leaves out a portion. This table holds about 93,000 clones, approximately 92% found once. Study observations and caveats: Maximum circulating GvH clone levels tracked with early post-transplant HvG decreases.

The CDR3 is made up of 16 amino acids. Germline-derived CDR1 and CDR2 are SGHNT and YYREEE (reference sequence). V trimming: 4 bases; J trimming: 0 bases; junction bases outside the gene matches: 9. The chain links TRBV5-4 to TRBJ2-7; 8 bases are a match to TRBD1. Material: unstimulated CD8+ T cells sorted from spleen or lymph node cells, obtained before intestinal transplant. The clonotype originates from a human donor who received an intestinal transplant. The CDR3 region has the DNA TGTGCCAGCAGCGGGCAAGGCGGGACAGGCTCCTACGAGCAGTACTTC. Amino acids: CASSGQGGTGSYEQYF.